This T cell receptor (beta chain) was captured in a study of shared clonotypes between healthy human individuals. General observations from the study: Roughly 4.7% was the fraction of naive CD4 clonotypes found shared across a few donors. Read depth was anticipated to influence clonotype sharing among donors.

Turning to this clone: No antigen is known for it.

Splitting of each subset's genomic DNA was done evenly across several immunoSEQ plates. TCRdb's table, derived via immunoSEQ multiplex PCR, lists solely in-frame clones and lacks some. Among around 2.1 million clones listed, approximately 94% were seen once. CDR1 and CDR2 (germline): SGHTA, FQGTGA. CDR3 size: 14 residues. V lost 6 bases to trimming and J lost 3 bases; unmatched junction nucleotides: 6. CD45RO-negative cells were positively selected for CCR7, leaving out terminally differentiated effector memory CD45RA+ cells. What was sequenced was naive CD8+ T cells from PBMCs. This clonotype was obtained from a man between 18 and 29 years old in good health. Some clones in this sample may be carry-over from other donors' samples. The chain has TRBV7-3 and TRBJ2-5; 8 bases fit TRBD2. The CDR3: CASSFTGGKETQYF. In DNA, the CDR3 is TGTGCCAGCAGTTTTACGGGAGGGAAAGAGACCCAGTACTTC.